Sequencing of this TCR beta chain was carried out in a study of blood T cell repertoires in COVID-19. Study information: There were acute and convalescent COVID-19 samples, and they came from the United States, Italy and Spain.

Germline CDR1 reads LGHNA; CDR2 reads YSLEER. The CDR3 extends over 17 amino acids. The V gene end was trimmed by 0 bases and the J gene end by 7 bases; junction bases not matched to a gene: 8. Seattle enrolled patients during active infection and tracked them longitudinally. Original handling: It was from reference gene primer amplification that nucleated cell counts were estimated. TCRdb keeps only in-frame clones here, not all; method: immunoSEQ multiplex PCR. V, J and clone size are taken as reported in that table, and D and trimming were inferred from the DNA itself. The sample lists 150,000 or so clones, approximately 86% occurring once.

The clonotype originates from a man between 60 and 75 years old with COVID-19, enrolled during active disease. Sequenced input: peripheral blood. The chain employs TRBV4-3 and TRBJ1-4, with TRBD1 identical over 10 bases. DNA for the CDR3: TGCGCCAGCAGCCAAGAGGGTGCCGGGACAGGGGTTGAAAAACTGTTTTTT. Its protein product is CASSQEGAGTGVEKLFF.